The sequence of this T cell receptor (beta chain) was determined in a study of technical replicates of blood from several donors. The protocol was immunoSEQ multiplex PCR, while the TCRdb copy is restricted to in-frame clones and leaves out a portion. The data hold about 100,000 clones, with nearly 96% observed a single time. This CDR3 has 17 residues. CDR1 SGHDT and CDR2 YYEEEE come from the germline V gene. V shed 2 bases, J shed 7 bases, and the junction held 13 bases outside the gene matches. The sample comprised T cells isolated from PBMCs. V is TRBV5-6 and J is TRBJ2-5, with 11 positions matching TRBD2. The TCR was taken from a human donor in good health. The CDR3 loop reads CASSFKKIAGGLLTQYF. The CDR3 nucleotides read TGTGCCAGCAGCTTTAAAAAGATAGCGGGGGGGTTATTGACCCAGTACTTC.